Listed here are 20 T cell receptor beta chains from one sample, sequenced in a study of blood T cells in healthy people across ages. A second about 6 to 11 cycle PCR used barcoded and J-beta primers. Each CDR3 protein gets one entry after TCRdb re-called the 5' RACE reads with MiXCR. The sample consists of about 540,000 distinct CDR3 sequences, 20% to 30% of them appearing once. In addition, the sample was reused for a study of T cells of mothers and their children.

Sequenced input: blood. The receptors stem from a boy aged 5-17 years in good health.

This clonotype was seen a handful of times. This chain connects TRBV7-2 to TRBJ2-7; 8 nucleotides line up with TRBD2. The J call may be mistaken, given a closer DNA end match to TRBJ2-1. The germline gives CDR1 SGHTA, CDR2 FQGNSA. The CDR3 is 16 amino acids. Here the CDR3 DNA reads TGTGCCAGCAGCTTAGAGGGACTAGTGCTCACCAATGAGCAGTTCTTC. Translated: CASSLEGLVLTNEQFF.

This sequence joins TRBV6-2 or TRBV6-3 and TRBJ2-5, with 11 bases identical to TRBD2. The end of the DNA is better explained by TRBJ2-7, so the J call may be wrong. CDR1 and CDR2 (germline): MNHEY, SVGEGT. The CDR3 loop spans 15 amino acids. In nucleotides, the CDR3 is TGTGCCAGCAGTCCACTAGCGGGAGTACGGAACGAGCAGTACTTC. This sequence encodes CASSPLAGVRNEQYF.

This clonotype appeared a single time. The J gene is TRBJ1-3, the V gene TRBV29-1; D ambiguous. Germline V CDR1 and CDR2: SQVTM, ANQGSEA. The CDR3 is 15 residues long. V was pared by 4 bases and J by 0 bases, with 13 bases between. The CDR3 nucleotides read TGCAGCGTTGCTGAGTGGATGAGCTCTGGAAACACCATATATTTT. Protein: CSVAEWMSSGNTIYF. Combining the CDR3 with reference TRBV29-1 and TRBJ1-3 gives the whole variable domain SAVISQKPSRDICQRGTSLTIQCQVDSQVTMMFWYRQQPGQSLTLIATANQGSEATYESGFVIDKFPISRPNLTFSTLTVSNMSPEDSSIYLCSVAEWMSSGNTIYFGEGSWLTVV.

This clonotype was recorded a few times. The rearrangement joins TRBV2 to TRBJ2-4, with a tentative D call TRBD2 (6 bases). This CDR3 has 12 residues. V lost 8 bases and J 5 bases, leaving 10 bases between the germline ends. CDR1 is SNHLY and CDR2 is FYNNEI in the germline V gene. The CDR3 DNA sequence: TGTGCCAGCGGAGGGTGGGAAAACATTCAGTACTTC. Protein sequence: CASGGWENIQYF.

This clonotype occurred many times. V and J are TRBV27 and TRBJ2-7, with 11 nucleotides matching TRBD1. This CDR3 contains 14 residues. The J segment lost 2 bases and the V segment lost 9 bases, leaving 6 bases of the junction unmatched. The germline gives CDR1 MNHEY, CDR2 SMNVEV (reference sequence). The CDR3 region is CASRPGQGAYEQYF. The CDR3 DNA sequence: TGTGCCAGTCGGCCGGGACAGGGGGCCTACGAGCAGTACTTC.

The genes are TRBV28 and TRBJ1-4; D gene uncertain. Germline V CDR1 and CDR2: MDHEN, SYDVKM. V lost 3 bases and J 5 bases, leaving 10 bases between the germline ends. The CDR3 totals 14 residues. CDR3 sequence (DNA): TGTGCCAGCAGTTTCCCCGGACTGAATGAAAAACTGTTTTTT. Protein product: CASSFPGLNEKLFF.

This clonotype showed up just a few times. The V gene is TRBV20-1, the J gene TRBJ2-3; D gene unclear. With 3 bases removed from V and 4 bases from J, the gap between germline ends came to 5 bases. The CDR3 extends over 11 amino acids. Germline lookup yields CDR1 DFQATT and CDR2 SNEGSKA (reference sequence). The CDR3 sequence: CSASPADTQYF. The CDR3 DNA sequence: TGCAGTGCTAGTCCCGCAGATACGCAGTATTTT.

This clonotype was seen a few times. The chain is built from TRBV20-1 and TRBJ2-3; D is unresolved. The CDR3 sequence is 13 residues long. V was shortened by 3 bases and J by 0 bases, with 7 bases between the two germline ends. CDR1 and CDR2 from the germline V gene are DFQATT and SNEGSKA (reference sequence). The CDR3 protein is CSASRTSTDTQYF. CDR3 coding DNA: TGCAGTGCTAGTCGCACTAGCACAGATACGCAGTATTTT.

This clonotype was seen more than once but under ten times. The chain couples TRBV19 to TRBJ2-5; D gene uncertain. The end of the DNA aligns better with TRBJ2-1, so the J call may be wrong. This CDR3 has 13 amino acids. Germline V CDR1 and CDR2: LNHDA, SQIVND (reference sequence). The CDR3 loop reads CASSEMSTNEQFF. Written as DNA, the CDR3 is TGTGCCAGTAGCGAAATGTCAACCAATGAGCAGTTCTTC.

The J gene is TRBJ2-1, the V gene TRBV4-1, with 8 bases matching TRBD2. The length of the CDR3 is 17 residues. Germline V CDR1 and CDR2: MGHRA, YSYEKL. J gave up 0 bases and V 4 bases, and 8 bases lay outside the gene matches. The CDR3 coding sequence is TGCGCCAGCAGCCCATATCCCGGGACTAGCTCCTACAATGAGCAGTTCTTC. This sequence encodes CASSPYPGTSSYNEQFF.

V is TRBV7-6 and J is TRBJ1-6; 8 bases match TRBD1. Trimming at V came to 1 base and at J to 9 bases, leaving 2 bases not matched to a gene. The CDR3 runs to 14 residues. The germline V gene has CDR1 SGHVS and CDR2 FNYEAQ. This CDR3 reads CASSLGDRFSPLHF. CDR3 in DNA: TGTGCCAGCAGCTTAGGGGACAGGTTTTCACCCCTCCACTTT. The complete variable domain, with remaining parts taken from reference TRBV7-6 and TRBJ1-6, reads GAGVSQSPRYKVTKRGQDVALRCDPISGHVSLYWYRQALGQGPEFLTYFNYEAQQDKSGLPNDRFSAERPEGSISTLTIQRTEQRDSAMYRCASSLGDRFSPLHFGNGTRLTVT.

The CDR3 DNA follows: TGTGCCAGCAGCTTCCCTCGACAGGGGCAGGAGACCCAGTACTTC. Protein sequence: CASSFPRQGQETQYF. The rearrangement uses TRBV7-9 and TRBJ2-5, with 8 bases lining up with TRBD1. Germline CDR1 reads SEHNR; CDR2 reads FQNEAQ (reference sequence). Trimming took 3 bases from V and 5 from J; bases not matched to a gene: 8. This CDR3 is 15 amino acids long.

The chain joins TRBV4-1 to TRBJ2-7, with D possibly matching TRBD2 (5 bases). From germline, CDR1 is MGHRA and CDR2 YSYEKL. Trimming stripped 0 bases from V and 2 bases from J, with 14 bases between. CDR3 length: 16 amino acids. In nucleotides, the CDR3 is TGCGCCAGCAGCCAAGAACTAGGGTTAACCGCCTACGAGCAGTACTTC. Its protein is CASSQELGLTAYEQYF.

The V gene is TRBV28, the J gene TRBJ1-2; a weak D match, TRBD1 (5 bases). Germline assignment: CDR1 MDHEN and CDR2 SYDVKM. Trimming pared 5 bases from V and 5 bases from J, leaving 24 bases between. The CDR3 contains 17 residues. The CDR3 bases are TGTGCCAGCAGTACTCTCGACCCGGGACGGCGGATTTATGGCTACACCTTC. It codes for CASSTLDPGRRIYGYTF.

The V and J genes are TRBV9 and TRBJ2-5; TRBD2 matches 8 bases. The end of the DNA is better explained by TRBJ2-7, so the J call may be wrong. Germline assignment: CDR1 SGDLS and CDR2 YYNGEE. CDR3 size: 14 residues. CDR3 sequence: CASSAAGDAYEQYF. The CDR3 DNA reads TGTGCCAGCAGCGCAGCGGGAGACGCCTACGAGCAGTACTTC.

This chain uses TRBV28 with TRBJ2-7; unclear D gene. The CDR3 consists of 15 residues. The V gene lost 7 bases and the J gene lost 0 bases, with 16 bases spanning the gap. Germline lookup yields CDR1 MDHEN and CDR2 SYDVKM. For the CDR3, the DNA is TGTGCCAGCATTGGCATGGTACAACTCTCCTACGAGCAGTACTTC. Translation gives CASIGMVQLSYEQYF.

The chain recombines TRBV20-1 with TRBJ1-2; D uncertain. Germline V gene lookup returns CDR1 DFQATT and CDR2 SNEGSKA (reference sequence). V lost 0 bases to trimming and J lost 3 bases, with 8 bases between them. CDR3 length equals 13 residues. The CDR3 is CSARDATDYGYTF. The CDR3 region has the DNA TGCAGTGCTAGAGATGCGACGGACTATGGCTACACCTTC.

There are many counts of this clonotype. The chain has TRBV4-3 and TRBJ2-5, with a tentative D call TRBD1 (6 bases). Germline V CDR1 and CDR2: LGHNA, YSLEER. CDR3 size: 16 residues. V was trimmed by 0 bases and J by 6 bases, leaving 17 bases between them. This CDR3 is CASSQDSVGTPQTQYF. The DNA for the CDR3 is TGCGCCAGCAGCCAAGATTCGGTGGGGACACCGCAGACCCAGTACTTC.

CDR3 protein: CASSQDLSQFLNEQYF. The CDR3 DNA reads TGCGCCAGCAGCCAAGATCTTTCGCAATTCTTGAACGAGCAGTACTTC. The V call is TRBV4-3, the J call TRBJ2-1; D uncertain. The assigned J gene may be wrong: the sequence end matches TRBJ2-7 better. This CDR3 region has 16 residues. Germline CDR1 reads LGHNA; CDR2 reads YSLEER.

This clonotype was counted many times. The chain recombines TRBV6-2 or TRBV6-3 with TRBJ2-7, with TRBD1 identical over 10 bases. V dropped 11 bases and J dropped 2; count of bases not matched to a gene: 3. CDR1 is MNHEY and CDR2 is SVGEGT in the germline V gene. The CDR3 consists of 12 residues. The CDR3 reads CAGGQGAYEQYF. The CDR3 coding sequence is TGTGCCGGCGGACAGGGGGCCTACGAGCAGTACTTC.